The 9 T cell receptor beta chains presented below share a single source sample, sequenced in a study of OX40 agonist ivuxolimab in advanced cancers. Clones were read by immunoSEQ multiplex PCR, and TCRdb kept only the in-frame ones, dropping some. The sample includes 55,000 to 85,000 clones, 65% to 90% of them seen just once. The sample in question was CD4+ or CD8+ T cells sorted from blood, obtained in a trial of the OX40 agonist ivuxolimab. The receptor set was obtained from an adult with an advanced solid tumor such as melanoma, head and neck, liver or kidney cancer.

DNA for the CDR3: TGTGCCAGCAGCTTGGGCCAGGAGGGTCAGCCCCAGCATTTT. Translated: CASSLGQEGQPQHF. V is TRBV5-6 and J is TRBJ1-5; D gene ambiguous. This CDR3 is built from 14 residues. Germline V CDR1 and CDR2: SGHDT, YYEEEE. V was pared by 0 bases and J by 6 bases, with 10 bases between.

The chain uses TRBV4-3 and TRBJ1-1; D ambiguous. V lost 3 bases to trimming and J lost 2 bases, with 16 bases between them. This CDR3 comprises 16 residues. CDR1 is LGHNA and CDR2 is YSLEER in the germline V gene. CDR3 DNA sequence: TGCGCCAGCAGCCAGTCACCGGACGTATCAAACACTGAAGCTTTCTTT. It translates to CASSQSPDVSNTEAFF.

V is TRBV2 and J is TRBJ2-3; TRBD2 matches 7 bases. This CDR3 is built from 14 residues. Germline CDR1 SNHLY, CDR2 FYNNEI. After removal of 6 bases from V and 2 bases from J, the junction contained 5 bases not matched to a gene. Here the CDR3 DNA reads TGTGCCAGCAGGGGTGGGACTACCACAGATACGCAGTATTTT. Amino acids: CASRGGTTTDTQYF.

The chain combines TRBV5-6 with TRBJ1-1; D is ambiguous. The CDR3 covers 14 residues. Per germline, CDR1 SGHDT and CDR2 YYEEEE. V was trimmed by 4 bases and J by 1 base, leaving 11 bases between them. The CDR3 is CASSLWLPNTEAFF. The DNA of the CDR3 is TGTGCCAGCAGCCTATGGCTGCCGAACACTGAAGCTTTCTTT.

This chain connects TRBV30 to TRBJ1-2, with D unclear. V was pared by 0 bases and J by 8 bases, with 13 bases between. The CDR3 runs 13 residues. CDR1 GTSNPN and CDR2 SVGIG come from the germline V gene (reference sequence). The CDR3 DNA reads TGTGCCTGGAGTGTACAAGGGAATGGGGGCTACACCTTC. This encodes CAWSVQGNGGYTF.

The V call is TRBV28, the J call TRBJ1-2, with D possibly TRBD1 on 6 matching bases. V was pared by 5 bases and J by 0 bases, with 16 bases between. The CDR3 runs 16 residues. Germline CDR1 reads MDHEN; CDR2 reads SYDVKM. The CDR3 DNA is TGTGCCAGCAGTCCCCCTCCACGGACAGCTAACTATGGCTACACCTTC. Translation: CASSPPPRTANYGYTF.

This clone was seen a handful of times. J is TRBJ1-5 and V is TRBV7-2, with D hard to call. This CDR3 region has 13 residues. V gave up 0 bases and J gave up 3 bases, with 3 bases separating them. In germline, CDR1 is SGHTA, CDR2 FQGNSA. In DNA, the CDR3 is TGTGCCAGCAGCTTAGCAGTCAATCAGCCCCAGCATTTT. Protein: CASSLAVNQPQHF.

The chain carries TRBV13 and TRBJ2-7; perhaps TRBD1 as D (5 bases). In germline, CDR1 is PRHDT, CDR2 FYEKMQ (reference sequence). The V gene lost 5 bases and the J gene lost 3 bases, with 8 bases spanning the gap. The CDR3 contains 12 residues. The CDR3 DNA follows: TGTGCCAGCAGCGGACAAGTCTACGAGCAGTACTTC. Its translation is CASSGQVYEQYF.

This chain links TRBV2 with TRBJ2-2; unclear D gene. Germline V CDR1 and CDR2: SNHLY, FYNNEI. The CDR3 is 14 amino acids. Trimming removed 1 base at V and 5 bases at J, with 8 bases between. Here the CDR3 reads CASSEVGTTGELFF. CDR3 DNA sequence: TGTGCCAGCAGTGAAGTGGGCACTACCGGGGAGCTGTTTTTT.